The T cell receptor beta chain under discussion was sequenced for a study of blood T cell repertoires in COVID-19. Background on the study: COVID-19 samples collected from the United States, Italy and Spain covered acute and convalescent phases.

While infection was still active, Seattle patients were enrolled and then followed longitudinally. As processed by the authors: Researchers report that nucleated cell counts were estimated from reference gene primer amplification. Only in-frame clones appear in the TCRdb table, and some are missing; sequencing was by immunoSEQ multiplex PCR. The DNA gave D and trimming, while V, J and clone size come from that table. The top ten clones hold more than 4% of a sample with 60,000 to 65,000 clones, about two thirds of them seen once. J was trimmed by 1 base and V by 2 bases; bases with no gene match: 1. Germline lookup yields CDR1 MNHEY and CDR2 SMNVEV (reference sequence). This CDR3 region has 15 residues.

This receptor was taken from a woman aged 70-85 years with COVID-19, enrolled during active disease. The specimen was peripheral blood. The chain employs TRBV27 and TRBJ2-2; 7 bases fit TRBD2. This chain's CDR3 is CASSLLAENTGELFF. In DNA form, the CDR3 reads TGTGCCAGCAGTTTACTAGCGGAGAACACCGGGGAGCTGTTTTTT.